The 26 T cell receptor beta chains reported below all come from one sample, sequenced in a study of T cells in Graves' hyperthyroidism and ophthalmopathy. RNA transcripts were the template for amplifying TCR beta CDR3 regions. HTBI primers were employed in a first-round RT-PCR of the TCR CDR3. TCRdb redid the calling of the multiplex PCR reads with MiXCR, one entry per CDR3 protein. The top ten hold about 29% of the sample, which has over 500,000 distinct CDR3 sequences, around 16% seen once. Sequencing was carried out using blood. The receptors come from a woman aged 30 to 39 with Graves' ophthalmopathy.

This clonotype showed up just a few times. The CDR3 end shows no conserved phenylalanine or tryptophan, and so a read error is likely. The chain uses TRBV5-6 and TRBJ2-7; 9 nucleotides align to TRBD2. Trimming cost V 5 bases and J 6 bases; bases outside gene matches: 9. This CDR3 comprises 14 residues. The germline V gene has CDR1 SGHDT and CDR2 YYEEEE. CDR3 amino acids: CASSYVAGVAEQYC. The CDR3 DNA follows: TGTGCCAGCAGTTACGTAGCGGGAGTGGCCGAGCAGTACTGC.

This clonotype has just a few counts. The CDR3 spells CASAGGGMDTQYF. The CDR3 nucleotides read TGTGCCAGTGCGGGAGGTGGGATGGATACGCAGTATTTT. This chain joins TRBV6-2 or TRBV6-3 and TRBJ2-3; 8 positions match TRBD2. The CDR3 loop spans 13 amino acids. CDR1 MNHEY and CDR2 SVGEGT come from the germline V gene. Germline trimming cut 9 bases from V and 6 bases from J; bases unmatched to any gene: 8.

V gene TRBV7-2 combines with J gene TRBJ2-5; D uncertain. The germline V gene has CDR1 SGHTA and CDR2 FQGNSA. The CDR3 is 14 residues long. Trimming left V 3 bases short and J 4 bases short, with 12 bases between. CDR3 sequence (DNA): TGTGCCAGCAGCTTCCGGGCCCCATCAGAGACCCAGTACTTC. Its translation: CASSFRAPSETQYF.

This chain links TRBV19 with TRBJ2-1, with TRBD2 identical over 7 bases. J gave up 4 bases and V 5 bases, and 8 bases lay outside the gene matches. Germline lookup yields CDR1 LNHDA and CDR2 SQIVND (reference sequence). This CDR3 region has 15 residues. The CDR3 spells CASSVAGEDYNEQFF. In DNA, the CDR3 is TGTGCCAGTAGTGTGGCGGGAGAGGATTACAATGAGCAGTTCTTC.

Ten or more counts support this clonotype. The V and J genes are TRBV3-2 and TRBJ2-1; whether TRBD2, the table's D call, matches the DNA was not checked. TRBV3-2 is reported as a pseudogene. CDR3 length: 15 residues. Here the CDR3 reads CASSQVAASYNEQFF. The CDR3 DNA is TGTGCCAGCAGCCAAGTAGCGGCCTCCTACAATGAGCAGTTCTTC.

There are a few counts of this clonotype. The chain couples TRBV4-3 to TRBJ2-7; no clear D gene. Germline lookup yields CDR1 LGHNA and CDR2 YSLEER. V was trimmed by 0 bases and J by 2 bases, leaving 11 bases between them. This CDR3 is built from 15 residues. The CDR3 DNA is TGCGCCAGCAGCCAAGATTTTCACCGAACCTACGAGCAGTACTTC. Amino acids: CASSQDFHRTYEQYF.

This clonotype was recorded at least ten times. The chain employs TRBV7-2 and TRBJ2-3; D not resolved. The CDR3 has 16 residues. V was cut by 5 bases and J by 2 bases, with 17 bases left in between. The germline CDR1 and CDR2 sequences are SGHTA and FQGNSA. Here the CDR3 reads CASSLQVTYYTDTQYF. In DNA form, the CDR3 reads TGTGCCAGCAGCCTCCAGGTGACATACTACACAGATACGCAGTATTTT.

This chain joins TRBV19 and TRBJ2-1, with 8 bases matching TRBD1. CDR1 and CDR2 from the germline V gene are LNHDA and SQIVND (reference sequence). V lost 9 bases, J lost 4 bases, and 11 bases stayed unmatched. The CDR3 totals 15 residues. CDR3 amino acids: CARRTGTGIYNEQFF. The CDR3 nucleotides read TGTGCCAGGAGGACCGGGACAGGCATATACAATGAGCAGTTCTTC.

A note on this clonotype: A read error may explain this, as a much larger clone is one base away. The DNA of the CDR3 is TGTGCCGGCAGTCGTCGGGGTGGCTCCTACGAGCAGTACTTC. Its translation: CAGSRRGGSYEQYF. V and J are TRBV28 and TRBJ2-7; perhaps TRBD2 as D (5 bases). Germline V gene lookup returns CDR1 MDHEN and CDR2 SYDVKM. CDR3 length: 14 residues.

This clonotype was seen ten or more times. Mismatch with germline at one junction end may stem from a read error. The chain couples TRBV7-2 to TRBJ2-7, with TRBD2 identical over 8 bases. This CDR3 is 17 amino acids long. The germline V gene has CDR1 SGHTA and CDR2 FQGNSA. CDR3 residues: CASSLAPSGSHTYEQYF. CDR3 in DNA: TGTGCCAGCAGCCTAGCCCCTAGCGGGTCCCACACCTACGAGCAGTACTTC.

This clonotype was counted only a few times. The rearrangement links TRBV9 to TRBJ2-3; 10 bases line up with TRBD2. Germline V lookup: CDR1 SGDLS, CDR2 YYNGEE. V shed 0 bases and J 5 bases; nucleotides not matched to a gene: 12. The CDR3 consists of 18 residues. CDR3 nucleotide sequence: TGTGCCAGCAGCGTAGTGGTGGAGCGGGAGGGCGGAGTAGATACGCAGTATTTT. It is translated as CASSVVVEREGGVDTQYF.

This clonotype occurred once. A much larger clone differs from this one at a single base, so this may be a read error. The chain has TRBV7-2 and TRBJ2-3, with D unresolved. Trimming removed 4 bases at V and 4 bases at J, with 18 bases between. The CDR3 sequence is 16 residues long. Germline V CDR1 and CDR2: SGHTA, FQGNSA. The CDR3 sequence is CASSYFVGKDADTQYF. CDR3 in DNA: TGTGCCAGCAGCTACTTTGTAGGGAAAGATGCAGATACGCAGTATTTT.

The rearrangement uses TRBV7-2 and TRBJ2-7, with 15 bases lining up with TRBD2. This CDR3 region has 17 residues. Looked up from germline, CDR1 is SGHTA and CDR2 is FQGNSA. Trimming took 5 bases from V and 6 from J; bases not matched to a gene: 11. The CDR3 DNA reads as TGTGCCAGCAGCCATGATGGACTAGCGGGAGGGAGGCTCGAGCAGTACTTC. This sequence encodes CASSHDGLAGGRLEQYF. Filled out from reference TRBV7-2 and TRBJ2-7, the complete variable domain reads GAGVSQSPSNKVTEKGKDVELRCDPISGHTALYWYRQSLGQGLEFLIYFQGNSAPDKSGLPSDRFSAERTGGSVSTLTIQRTQQEDSAVYLCASSHDGLAGGRLEQYFGPGTRLTVT.

This clonotype was recorded many times. The chain couples TRBV28 to TRBJ2-5, with 7 bases lining up with TRBD2. The germline V gene has CDR1 MDHEN and CDR2 SYDVKM. The V segment lost 8 bases and the J segment 2 bases; nucleotides outside the gene matches: 11. CDR3 length: 15 amino acids. The CDR3 reads CASHLGGGGQETQYF. For the CDR3, the DNA is TGTGCCAGCCACCTAGGTGGCGGGGGTCAAGAGACCCAGTACTTC.

This clonotype was recorded at least ten times. The chain joins TRBV11-2 to TRBJ2-3, with D perhaps given as TRBD1 or TRBD2 (5 bases each). In germline, CDR1 is SGHAT, CDR2 FQNNGV. V was shortened by 2 bases and J by 4 bases, with 16 bases between the two germline ends. The CDR3 extends over 16 amino acids. CDR3 nucleotides: TGTGCCAGCAGCTTACTACTAGGGCAGGGATCAGATACGCAGTATTTT. Amino acid sequence: CASSLLLGQGSDTQYF.

This clonotype has at least ten counts. The CDR3: CASSDPTGPPGNEQFF. DNA for the CDR3: TGTGCCAGCAGTGATCCTACGGGACCGCCAGGCAATGAGCAGTTCTTC. J is TRBJ2-1 and V is TRBV2; either TRBD1 or TRBD2 may fit D (5 bases each). Trimming stripped 3 bases from V and 6 bases from J, with 18 bases between. CDR1 SNHLY and CDR2 FYNNEI come from the germline V gene. The CDR3 is 16 amino acids.

This clonotype was observed a handful of times. The chain carries TRBV7-9 and TRBJ2-3, with 8 bases aligning to TRBD1. The CDR3 runs to 16 residues. Looked up from germline, CDR1 is SEHNR and CDR2 is FQNEAQ (reference sequence). V lost 2 bases and J lost 4; bases outside the gene matches: 8. CDR3 bases: TGTGCCAGCAGCTTACAGGCAGGGGGCTTCGCAGATACGCAGTATTTT. This gives the protein CASSLQAGGFADTQYF.

As to this clonotype: This may be a read error: a much more frequent sequence differs by one nucleotide. V is TRBV7-2 and J is TRBJ2-3; TRBD1 agrees at 12 bases. Germline CDR1 reads SGHTA; CDR2 reads FQGNSA. J gave up 4 bases and V 1 base, and 3 bases lay outside the gene matches. This CDR3 has 16 residues. The CDR3 reads CTSSLGDRGRPDTQYF. For the CDR3, the DNA is TGTACCAGCAGCTTAGGGGACAGGGGGCGCCCAGATACGCAGTATTTT.

This clonotype was recorded at least ten times. DNA for the CDR3: TGTGCCAGCAGTTTATATTGGGACAGGGGGTTTGGGAGCAATCAGCCCCAGCATTTT. It is translated as CASSLYWDRGFGSNQPQHF. This chain uses TRBV28 with TRBJ1-5; 11 bases match TRBD1. Germline CDR1 MDHEN, CDR2 SYDVKM. After removal of 1 base from V and 1 base from J, the junction contained 9 bases not matched to a gene. This CDR3 contains 19 residues.

The CDR3 sequence is CASNRSPSGRSGTDTQYF. Written as DNA, the CDR3 is TGCGCCAGCAACCGATCCCCTAGCGGGAGAAGTGGCACAGATACGCAGTATTTT. The rearrangement uses TRBV5-1 and TRBJ2-3; 10 bases are a match to TRBD2. V was clipped by 6 bases and J by 1 base; unmatched bases: 14. The CDR3 totals 18 residues. Germline assignment: CDR1 SGHRS and CDR2 YFSETQ.

In this sample, this clonotype turned up many times. The chain has TRBV7-2 and TRBJ2-7; no reliable D call. The CDR3 consists of 14 residues. From germline, CDR1 is SGHTA and CDR2 FQGNSA. V lost 1 base and J 3 bases, leaving 10 bases between the germline ends. The CDR3 coding sequence is TGTGCCAGCAGCTTAGGGGGAAAACTCTACGAGCAGTACTTC. Residues: CASSLGGKLYEQYF.

This clonotype was recorded many times. J is TRBJ1-4 and V is TRBV3-1, with 7 bases aligning to TRBD1. The J segment lost 8 bases and the V segment lost 3 bases, leaving 6 bases of the junction unmatched. The CDR3 contains 14 residues. Germline assignment: CDR1 LGHDT and CDR2 YNNKEL (reference sequence). The DNA for the CDR3 is TGTGCCAGCAGCCATACAGGGGAGCGCGAAAAACTGTTTTTT. Residues: CASSHTGEREKLFF. Full variable domain (missing parts from reference TRBV3-1 and TRBJ1-4): DTAVSQTPKYLVTQMGNDKSIKCEQNLGHDTMYWYKQDSKKFLKIMFSYNNKELIINETVPNRFSPKSPDKAHLNLHINSLELGDSAVYFCASSHTGEREKLFFGSGTQLSVL.

This clonotype was seen a handful of times. The rearrangement joins TRBV7-2 to TRBJ2-1; perhaps D is TRBD1 or TRBD2 (5 bases each). V lost 1 base, J lost 3 bases, and 13 bases lay in between. The germline V gene has CDR1 SGHTA and CDR2 FQGNSA. This CDR3 spans 16 amino acids. CDR3 sequence reads: CASSLEGRGGYNEQFF. In nucleotides, the CDR3 is TGTGCCAGCAGCTTAGAGGGCCGGGGCGGCTACAATGAGCAGTTCTTC. The variable domain in full, with the rest retrieved from reference TRBV7-2 and TRBJ2-1, is GAGVSQSPSNKVTEKGKDVELRCDPISGHTALYWYRQSLGQGLEFLIYFQGNSAPDKSGLPSDRFSAERTGGSVSTLTIQRTQQEDSAVYLCASSLEGRGGYNEQFFGPGTRLTVL.

The table lists this clonotype with many counts. The rearrangement joins TRBV5-1 to TRBJ2-7, with a weak D call TRBD1 (6 bases). The CDR3 is made up of 12 amino acids. Trimming took off 4 bases at V and 6 bases at J, with 11 bases between the two ends. The germline gives CDR1 SGHRS, CDR2 YFSETQ. Here the CDR3 DNA reads TGCGCCAGCAGCGGCCACAGGGCCGAGCAGTACTTC. Protein: CASSGHRAEQYF.

This clonotype came up many times. The gene calls are TRBV2 and TRBJ2-1; 10 bases line up with TRBD1. V was pared by 5 bases and J by 4 bases, with 8 bases of the junction left unmatched. Germline CDR1 is SNHLY and CDR2 is FYNNEI. This CDR3 spans 16 amino acids. The CDR3 nucleotides are TGTGCCAGCAGTTCCTGGACAGGGGGGACTTACAATGAGCAGTTCTTC. Translating it yields CASSSWTGGTYNEQFF. Full variable domain (outside the CDR3, taken from reference TRBV2 and TRBJ2-1): EPEVTQTPSHQVTQMGQEVILRCVPISNHLYFYWYRQILGQKVEFLVSFYNNEISEKSEIFDDQFSVERPDGSNFTLKIRSTKLEDSAMYFCASSSWTGGTYNEQFFGPGTRLTVL.

This clonotype was observed a few times. The rearrangement uses TRBV7-6 and TRBJ2-1; 8 positions agree with TRBD2. The germline V gene encodes CDR1 SGHVS and CDR2 FNYEAQ. With V trimmed by 1 base and J by 6 bases, 5 bases remained unmatched. This CDR3 is built from 15 residues. Written as DNA, the CDR3 is TGTGCCAGCAGCTTAGGTCTAGCGGGCATCAATGAGCAGTTCTTC. Translation gives CASSLGLAGINEQFF. The variable domain in full, with the rest retrieved from reference TRBV7-6 and TRBJ2-1, is GAGVSQSPRYKVTKRGQDVALRCDPISGHVSLYWYRQALGQGPEFLTYFNYEAQQDKSGLPNDRFSAERPEGSISTLTIQRTEQRDSAMYRCASSLGLAGINEQFFGPGTRLTVL.